Listed here are 11 T cell receptor beta chains from one sample, sequenced in a study of blood T cell repertoires in COVID-19. TCRdb keeps only in-frame clones here, not all; method: immunoSEQ multiplex PCR. Of around 270,000 clones in the sample, roughly 89% were seen once. The sample was peripheral blood. These receptors all come from a man younger than 40 with acute or convalescent COVID-19.

This sequence joins TRBV2 and TRBJ1-6; 9 bases agree with TRBD1. CDR3 length: 14 amino acids. V was clipped by 6 bases and J by 6 bases; unmatched bases: 3. Germline assignment: CDR1 SNHLY and CDR2 FYNNEI. DNA of the CDR3: TGTGCCAGCAGGGGGACAGGGTCTAATTCACCCCTCCACTTT. Residues: CASRGTGSNSPLHF.

A note on this clone: One junction end disagrees with the germline gene, perhaps due to a read error. This chain uses TRBV6-5 with TRBJ1-6, with no clear D. The CDR3 runs 15 residues. Germline V gene data show CDR1 as MNHEY and CDR2 as SVGAGI. CDR3 residues: CASSYSWQDKSPLHF. CDR3 sequence (DNA): TGTGCCAGCAGTTACTCGTGGCAGGATAAGTCACCCCTCCACTTT.

The chain recombines TRBV11-3 with TRBJ2-1; TRBD2 matches 7 bases. The CDR3 totals 14 residues. Germline loops: CDR1 SGHNT, CDR2 YENEEA. V shed 4 bases, J shed 2 bases, and the junction held 2 bases outside the gene matches. DNA for the CDR3: TGTGCCAGCAGCTCCAGCGGGGCCTACAATGAGCAGTTCTTC. Its translation is CASSSSGAYNEQFF.

CDR3 loop: CASSESDRAEQYF. The CDR3 DNA sequence: TGCGCCAGCAGTGAGTCGGACAGGGCCGAGCAGTACTTC. The chain is built from TRBV10-1 and TRBJ2-7; 8 positions match TRBD1. Germline lookup yields CDR1 WNHNN and CDR2 SYGVQD (reference sequence). V gave up 0 bases and J gave up 6 bases; unmatched junction bases: 1. The CDR3 has 13 residues.

V and J are TRBV4-1 and TRBJ2-7; D possibly corresponds to TRBD2 (6 bases). V was cut by 3 bases and J by 7 bases, with 10 bases left in between. This CDR3 is 12 amino acids long. Germline V gene lookup returns CDR1 MGHRA and CDR2 YSYEKL. The DNA of the CDR3 is TGCGCCAGCAGCCAGGGGGGTCGGGAGCAGTACTTC. Amino acids: CASSQGGREQYF.

The chain recombines TRBV6-5 with TRBJ1-4, with D hard to call. V shed 9 bases and J shed 3 bases, with 17 bases lying between them. CDR1 is MNHEY, CDR2 SVGAGI, per germline. The CDR3 has 15 residues. CDR3: CASAAGSWANEKLFF. In nucleotides, the CDR3 is TGTGCCAGTGCGGCGGGGTCATGGGCTAATGAAAAACTGTTTTTT.

For the CDR3, the DNA is TGTGCCAGCAGCTTAGGGACAGTTGGGGGACAGCCCCAGCATTTT. It yields the protein CASSLGTVGGQPQHF. J is TRBJ1-5 and V is TRBV7-6; D possibly corresponds to TRBD1 (6 bases). V was pared by 1 base and J by 7 bases, with 14 bases between. There are 15 residues in the CDR3. Germline loops: CDR1 SGHVS, CDR2 FNYEAQ.

The chain is built from TRBV28 and TRBJ2-1; 8 positions match TRBD2. CDR3 length: 14 residues. V shed 5 bases and J 4 bases; nucleotides not matched to a gene: 4. Germline V gene lookup returns CDR1 MDHEN and CDR2 SYDVKM. The CDR3 loop is CASSRGGGYNEQFF. Here the CDR3 DNA reads TGTGCCAGCAGTCGGGGGGGAGGATACAATGAGCAGTTCTTC. Using reference TRBV28 and TRBJ2-1 for the parts outside the CDR3, the full variable domain is DVKVTQSSRYLVKRTGEKVFLECVQDMDHENMFWYRQDPGLGLRLIYFSYDVKMKEKGDIPEGYSVSREKKERFSLILESASTNQTSMYLCASSRGGGYNEQFFGPGTRLTVL.

The V call is TRBV25-1, the J call TRBJ2-4; D remains ambiguous. Trimming shortened V by 1 base and J by 3 bases, and 10 bases separated the two germline ends. This CDR3 is built from 15 residues. Germline lookup yields CDR1 MGHDK and CDR2 SYGVNS. DNA for the CDR3: TGTGCCAGCAGTGAATCCGGGTTGGGCAAAAACATTCAGTACTTC. This gives the protein CASSESGLGKNIQYF.

In this sample, this clone turned up once. The genes are TRBV6-5 and TRBJ1-2; TRBD1 might be the D (6 bases). Germline CDR1 MNHEY, CDR2 SVGAGI. The CDR3 covers 14 residues. The ends were cut back, 7 bases at V and 5 bases at J, with 17 bases in the middle. The CDR3 nucleotides read TGTGCCAGCATACTTACAGGGACGGGGTATGGCTACACCTTC. Translated, it gives CASILTGTGYGYTF.

This chain uses TRBV14 with TRBJ1-6; D uncertain. This CDR3 has 15 amino acids. The V gene's germline CDR1 is SGHDN and CDR2 FVKESK. Trimming took off 2 bases at V and 10 bases at J, with 15 bases between the two ends. The CDR3 is CASSQNVVGWSPLHF. For the CDR3, the DNA is TGTGCCAGCAGCCAAAATGTGGTCGGGTGGTCACCCCTCCACTTT.